A single sample gave rise to the 25 T cell receptor beta chains below, sequenced in a study of CD8+ T cells in alopecia areata. This sample's treatment: oral pan-JAK inhibitor, 5-10 mg twice daily. Reverse transcription of extracted RNA yielded cDNA, which provided the sequencing template. Profiling relied on immunoSEQ multiplex PCR, and the TCRdb table lists in-frame clones only, not all of them. The sample consists of about 110,000 clones, around 50% of them appearing once. Sequences were derived from CD8+ T cells sorted from blood, sampled at week 24, from a patient treated with tofacitinib. Receptors originate from a human donor with alopecia areata.

V is TRBV7-2 and J is TRBJ2-7; 9 positions match TRBD2. The CDR3 length is 17 residues. Trimming at V came to 0 bases and at J to 3 bases, leaving 9 bases not matched to a gene. Germline assignment: CDR1 SGHTA and CDR2 FQGNSA. The CDR3 sequence is CASSLALASGDLYEQYF. The CDR3 DNA reads as TGTGCCAGCAGCTTAGCGCTAGCTAGCGGGGACCTCTACGAGCAGTACTTC.

The J gene is TRBJ1-2, the V gene TRBV15; 8 nucleotides line up with TRBD1. The germline V gene has CDR1 LNHNV and CDR2 YYDKDF (reference sequence). This CDR3 has 16 amino acids. V gave up 4 bases and J gave up 0 bases; unmatched junction bases: 7. CDR3: CATSTEGTGANYGYTF. Written as DNA, the CDR3 is TGTGCCACCAGCACTGAAGGGACAGGTGCTAACTATGGCTACACCTTC.

This sequence joins TRBV5-6 and TRBJ1-2; no clear D. The V end was cut by 0 bases, the J end by 5 bases, with 11 bases between. Germline CDR1 SGHDT, CDR2 YYEEEE. CDR3 size: 14 residues. CDR3 residues: CASSLVGGVYGYTF. The CDR3 nucleotides are TGTGCCAGCAGCTTGGTGGGTGGTGTGTATGGCTACACCTTC.

This clone appeared a single time. The chain is built from TRBV6-1 and TRBJ1-2; no firm D call. The germline V gene encodes CDR1 MNHNS and CDR2 SASEGT. CDR3 size: 13 residues. The V end was cut by 4 bases, the J end by 5 bases, with 11 bases between. As DNA, the CDR3 is TGTGCCAGCAGTGGCGACGGATTTTATGGCTACACCTTC. Translated, it gives CASSGDGFYGYTF.

At least ten counts were recorded for this clone. CDR3 sequence: CASSDPGQAYEQYF. The DNA for the CDR3 is TGCGCCAGCAGTGACCCGGGACAGGCCTACGAGCAGTACTTC. This sequence joins TRBV10-1 and TRBJ2-7, with 8 bases lining up with TRBD1. CDR3 length equals 14 residues. With V trimmed by 3 bases and J by 2 bases, 3 bases remained unmatched. CDR1 is WNHNN and CDR2 is SYGVQD in the germline V gene (reference sequence).

This chain joins TRBV11-2 and TRBJ2-7; TRBD1 agrees at 9 bases. The CDR3 covers 13 residues. In germline, CDR1 is SGHAT, CDR2 FQNNGV. Unmatched junction bases numbered 1, after V lost 3 bases and J lost 4 bases. CDR3 residues: CASSFGQGYEQYF. In nucleotides, the CDR3 is TGTGCCAGCAGCTTCGGACAGGGGTACGAGCAGTACTTC. Looking up the rest from reference TRBV11-2 and TRBJ2-7 gives the full variable domain: EAGVAQSPRYKIIEKRQSVAFWCNPISGHATLYWYQQILGQGPKLLIQFQNNGVVDDSQLPKDRFSAERLKGVDSTLKIQPAKLEDSAVYLCASSFGQGYEQYFGPGTRLTVT.

This clone was counted only a few times. This chain uses TRBV9 with TRBJ1-2, with 7 bases lining up with TRBD1. Germline V CDR1 and CDR2: SGDLS, YYNGEE. The CDR3 runs 14 residues. Unmatched junction bases numbered 5, after V lost 3 bases and J lost 3 bases. For the CDR3, the DNA is TGTGCCAGCAGCGCCTCCGGGACAGACTATGGCTACACCTTC. Translated: CASSASGTDYGYTF.

The chain employs TRBV5-6 and TRBJ2-7; 8 bases agree with TRBD1. The V segment lost 0 bases and the J segment 1 base; nucleotides outside the gene matches: 9. Germline CDR1 reads SGHDT; CDR2 reads YYEEEE. The CDR3 has 17 residues. The CDR3 nucleotides read TGTGCCAGCAGCTTGGGAGACAGGGGCGAGTGGTCCTACGAGCAGTACTTC. This sequence encodes CASSLGDRGEWSYEQYF. Based on the CDR3 plus reference TRBV5-6 and TRBJ2-7, the full variable domain is DAGVTQSPTHLIKTRGQQVTLRCSPKSGHDTVSWYQQALGQGPQFIFQYYEEEERQRGNFPDRFSGHQFPNYSSELNVNALLLGDSALYLCASSLGDRGEWSYEQYFGPGTRLTVT.

This clone was observed a few times. V usage is TRBV5-1 and J usage is TRBJ1-6; D is ambiguous. Germline V CDR1 and CDR2: SGHRS, YFSETQ. The germline V and J ends were trimmed by 3 bases and 10 bases, with 14 bases remaining between them. The CDR3 is 14 residues long. CDR3 region: CASSYDGIGSPLHF. The DNA of the CDR3 is TGCGCCAGCAGCTATGACGGTATCGGCTCACCCCTCCACTTT.

The chain couples TRBV7-2 to TRBJ2-2; D gene uncertain. V lost 4 bases, J lost 3 bases, and 12 bases lay in between. The CDR3 is 15 residues long. Germline lookup yields CDR1 SGHTA and CDR2 FQGNSA. The CDR3, as DNA: TGTGCCAGCAGCTCCTACTCTTGGGACACCGGGGAGCTGTTTTTT. The encoded protein is CASSSYSWDTGELFF. The variable domain in full, completed from reference TRBV7-2 and TRBJ2-2, reads GAGVSQSPSNKVTEKGKDVELRCDPISGHTALYWYRQSLGQGLEFLIYFQGNSAPDKSGLPSDRFSAERTGGSVSTLTIQRTQQEDSAVYLCASSSYSWDTGELFFGEGSRLTVL.

In the case of this clone: The sample has other DNA sequences that encode this CDR3 too. The V call is TRBV29-1, the J call TRBJ2-2; no clear D gene. This CDR3 is built from 11 residues. CDR1 is SQVTM, CDR2 ANQGSEA, per germline. The germline V and J ends were trimmed by 0 bases and 5 bases, with 1 base remaining between them. In DNA, the CDR3 is TGCAGCGTTGAAGATACCGGGGAGCTGTTTTTT. Translating it yields CSVEDTGELFF.

This clone was counted a few times. This chain uses TRBV19 with TRBJ2-2; 12 positions agree with TRBD2. In germline, CDR1 is LNHDA, CDR2 SQIVND (reference sequence). The V and J ends lost 10 bases and 3 bases, in that order; junction bases with no gene match: 3. The CDR3 loop spans 14 amino acids. CDR3 coding DNA: TGTGCCACTAGCGGGGGGGCCGACACCGGGGAGCTGTTTTTT. Encoded protein: CATSGGADTGELFF.

V and J are TRBV20-1 and TRBJ1-2; no clear D gene. Germline CDR1 DFQATT, CDR2 SNEGSKA (reference sequence). Deletions cut 7 bases from V and 11 bases from J, with 8 bases between. This CDR3 spans 8 amino acids. In DNA form, the CDR3 reads TGCAGTGACGGCGGGTACACCTTC. It yields the protein CSDGGYTF.

This clone was seen a handful of times. V is TRBV20-1 and J is TRBJ1-1; no definite D call. The CDR3 is 9 amino acids. With 5 bases removed from V and 8 bases from J, the gap between germline ends came to 6 bases. Germline V gene data show CDR1 as DFQATT and CDR2 as SNEGSKA (reference sequence). The CDR3 here is CSASQEAFF. As DNA, the CDR3 is TGCAGTGCTTCCCAAGAAGCTTTCTTT.

The rearrangement joins TRBV19 to TRBJ1-2; tentatively, D is TRBD1 (6 bases). Germline CDR1 LNHDA, CDR2 SQIVND (reference sequence). Deletions cut 5 bases from V and 6 bases from J, with 7 bases between. This CDR3 has 11 residues. The CDR3 sequence is CASSPGDGYTF. Written as DNA, the CDR3 is TGTGCCAGTAGTCCAGGGGATGGCTACACCTTC.

V usage is TRBV15 and J usage is TRBJ2-3; D unclear. V was trimmed by 1 base and J by 2 bases, leaving 7 bases between them. CDR3 length: 14 amino acids. Looked up from germline, CDR1 is LNHNV and CDR2 is YYDKDF (reference sequence). CDR3 loop: CATSRGAITDTQYF. The CDR3 nucleotides are TGTGCCACCAGCAGAGGGGCCATCACAGATACGCAGTATTTT.

This clone occurred a few times. V usage is TRBV6-1 and J usage is TRBJ2-3; 14 bases align to TRBD2. The junction had 4 bases not matched to a gene; V was cut back by 7 bases and J by 4 bases. The CDR3 is 15 residues long. Germline V gene data show CDR1 as MNHNS and CDR2 as SASEGT. The CDR3 sequence is CASTGTSGGSDTQYF. DNA of the CDR3: TGTGCCAGCACCGGGACTAGCGGGGGCTCAGATACGCAGTATTTT.

The chain links TRBV7-9 to TRBJ2-3; 7 bases are a match to TRBD2. Germline V CDR1 and CDR2: SEHNR, FQNEAQ (reference sequence). Trimming at V came to 3 bases and at J to 11 bases, leaving 5 bases not matched to a gene. CDR3 size: 12 residues. The CDR3 DNA reads as TGTGCCAGCAGCTTGGGGGACTATGGGCAGTATTTT. As protein: CASSLGDYGQYF.

The V and J genes are TRBV27 and TRBJ2-5; TRBD1 matches at 9 bases. J lost 5 bases, V lost 6 bases, and 16 bases had no gene match. The CDR3 spans 17 residues. Germline CDR1 and CDR2: MNHEY and SMNVEV (reference sequence). CDR3 nucleotide sequence: TGTGCCAGCAGCTCCCCCCCCGGGACAGGGTTGAGGGAGACCCAGTACTTC. This codes for CASSSPPGTGLRETQYF.

This clone was observed once. The genes are TRBV7-8 and TRBJ1-2; D perhaps matches TRBD1 (6 bases). CDR3 length: 14 residues. The V gene lost 1 base and the J gene lost 8 bases, with 14 bases spanning the gap. Germline values: CDR1 SGHVS, CDR2 FQNEAQ. CDR3 in amino acids: CASSLGGGLGGYTF. In DNA, the CDR3 is TGTGCCAGCAGCTTAGGAGGGGGGCTTGGCGGCTACACCTTC.

This clone has just a few counts. This chain joins TRBV18 and TRBJ2-4, with TRBD1 identical over 7 bases. The CDR3 sequence is 14 residues long. J lost 6 bases, V lost 3 bases, and 5 bases had no gene match. The germline CDR1 and CDR2 sequences are KGHSH and LQKENI. CDR3 residues: CASSPRQGANIQYF. The DNA for the CDR3 is TGTGCCAGCTCACCGCGACAGGGAGCAAACATTCAGTACTTC.

This chain connects TRBV7-9 to TRBJ2-1; D possibly corresponds to TRBD1 (6 bases). The V gene's germline CDR1 is SEHNR and CDR2 FQNEAQ (reference sequence). V gave up 4 bases and J gave up 9 bases, with 16 bases separating them. The CDR3 extends over 14 amino acids. The chain's CDR3 is CASSSSQGVTEQFF. CDR3 in DNA: TGTGCCAGCAGCTCATCACAGGGCGTCACTGAGCAGTTCTTC.

The chain recombines TRBV5-1 with TRBJ1-1; D ambiguous. Germline CDR1 and CDR2: SGHRS and YFSETQ. This CDR3 contains 13 residues. The V gene lost 0 bases and the J gene lost 4 bases, with 7 bases spanning the gap. The CDR3 nucleotides read TGCGCCAGCAGCTTGGGCCAGCCCACTGAAGCTTTCTTT. As protein: CASSLGQPTEAFF. Together with reference TRBV5-1 and TRBJ1-1, the CDR3 gives the full variable domain: KAGVTQTPRYLIKTRGQQVTLSCSPISGHRSVSWYQQTPGQGLQFLFEYFSETQRNKGNFPGRFSGRQFSNSRSEMNVSTLELGDSALYLCASSLGQPTEAFFGQGTRLTVV.

The chain's CDR3 is CASSEPPGDRVSGANVLTF. Here the CDR3 DNA reads TGTGCCAGCAGTGAACCCCCCGGTGACAGAGTCTCTGGGGCCAACGTCCTGACTTTC. V usage is TRBV2 and J usage is TRBJ2-6; D is possibly TRBD1 (5 bases). The germline gives CDR1 SNHLY, CDR2 FYNNEI. The V end was cut by 2 bases, the J end by 0 bases, with 17 bases between. This CDR3 has 19 amino acids.

V usage is TRBV18 and J usage is TRBJ2-7; 8 bases match TRBD1. Germline V CDR1 and CDR2: KGHSH, LQKENI. The CDR3 contains 13 residues. V lost 4 bases, J lost 4 bases, and 3 bases stayed unmatched. CDR3 sequence reads: CASSLYRGYEQYF. In DNA form, the CDR3 reads TGTGCCAGCTCACTTTACAGGGGGTACGAGCAGTACTTC. Supplemented by reference TRBV18 and TRBJ2-7, the full variable domain reads NAGVMQNPRHLVRRRGQEARLRCSPMKGHSHVYWYRQLPEEGLKFMVYLQKENIIDESGMPKERFSAEFPKEGPSILRIQQVVRGDSAAYFCASSLYRGYEQYFGPGTRLTVT.